This TCR beta chain comes out of a study of control samples from healthy donors and cancer patients. Sequencing used immunoSEQ multiplex PCR; TCRdb keeps in-frame clones, though not all of them. Of 55,000 to 65,000 clones in the sample, approximately 89% were seen once. This CDR3 has 18 amino acids. With 4 bases clipped from V and 4 bases from J, the junction kept 14 bases outside the gene matches. From germline, CDR1 is SGHKS and CDR2 YYEKEE (reference sequence). The sample was PBMCs. This chain links TRBV5-5 with TRBJ1-5, with 10 bases identical to TRBD1. The source is a woman aged 55-69 years with lung cancer. The CDR3 loop is CASSGSGTGVLSNQPQHF. CDR3 sequence (DNA): TGTGCCAGCAGCGGGAGCGGGACAGGGGTTCTTAGTAATCAGCCCCAGCATTTT.